This T cell receptor beta chain emerged from a study of T cells after posttransplantation cyclophosphamide (TCRdb year 2016). Study-level background: Using TRB sequencing, the study followed how the T cell repertoire rebuilt after myeloablative bone marrow transplantation with posttransplantation cyclophosphamide given as GVHD prophylaxis. Antigen receptor sequencing was done on samples from about 38 PTCy-treated patients and from around 15 related bone marrow donors of those patients. Blood from all 35 or so PTCy patients with 1-year posttransplant specimens was subjected to TRB sequencing. Up to roughly 3 additional blood samples from 2 to 5.2 years after transplant were also TRB-sequenced in 3 patients, as was pretransplant blood from several patients. Because TRA and TRB clonality correlated tightly in 8 to 10 samples, the subsequent TCR analyses were limited to TRB only. Public TRB sequences were checked against a database of over 3,500 sequences associated with responses to pathogens, tumor antigens, self-antigens and alloantigens. General conclusions and limits of the study: At 1-2 months, donor-recipient similarity was low but rose over the first year, and the later blood repertoires were often dominated by donor CD8+ memory clones. The TRB repertoires of T cells infiltrating skin or GI tract showed only limited overlap with the TRB repertoires of T cells in blood. Across about 40 patients, TRB clonality was highly associated with recipient CMV seropositivity and CMV reactivation, and PTCy diversity was similar to diversity in CNI/methotrexate controls.

As to this clone: It lacks a known antigen. No quality values exist for individual bases; no much larger clone is one base distant.

According to the germline V gene (reference sequence), CDR1 reads LNHDA and CDR2 reads SQIVND. Measured from the cysteine to the phenylalanine, the CDR3 is 12 residues long. The kept DNA is CDR3 alone, 36 bases in frame from the first base. Trimming at the junction amounts to 4 bases on V and 7 bases on J, and the germline ends lie 11 bases apart. TRB sequencing used genomic DNA with the immunoSEQ assay at survey resolution or the hsTCRB kit. As for the authors' bioinformatics: The immunoSEQ software was used for initial read processing, and the LymphoSeq R package was used for repertoire analyses. For each TRB dataset, clonality was calculated as 1 minus normalized Shannon entropy, and the Gini coefficient was computed as well. To infer phenotypes in unsorted samples, TRB sequences from sorted subsets of the recipient or donor were mapped onto the unsorted samples of the same recipient. This is the immuneACCESS table as TCRdb keeps it, with only in-frame sequences that have V and J called. A part of the clones is gone; compared with another copy, unresolved V genes explain less than half, and the rest is unexplained. Clone size and V and J calls were adopted from that table, with D and trimming inferred from the DNA. A total of 30,000 to 45,000 clones appear in this sample, roughly 73% of them only once. Roughly 8.1% of the sample belongs to the ten largest clones.

The sample's treatment or condition label, in plain terms: high-dose cyclophosphamide on days +3 and +4 as single-agent GVHD prophylaxis. Busulfan and fludarabine conditioning, a related or unrelated marrow graft, and cyclophosphamide on days +3 and +4 were given to PTCy patients. PTCy-treated patients came from a prospective multi-institutional clinical trial. Peripheral blood and bone marrow mononuclear cells were isolated by Ficoll-Hypaque density centrifugation and were cryopreserved. CD4+ and CD8+ T cells, including naive and memory subsets, were sorted by FACS using a FACSAria II. This specimen was CD4+ T cells sorted from blood, taken roughly 250 weeks after a stem cell transplant with posttransplant cyclophosphamide. This receptor chain uses TRBV19 and TRBJ2-7; the D gene is possibly TRBD1, with 7 bases matching. This sequence was found in a female patient aged 35-55 years who received an allogeneic stem cell transplant from a related donor, was CMV-positive, and had no GVHD. Some T cells present after a transplant may be cells of the graft donor. The nucleotides are TGTGCCAGTAGTACAGGGGGAGGTGAGCAGTACTTC. This gives the protein CASSTGGGEQYF.